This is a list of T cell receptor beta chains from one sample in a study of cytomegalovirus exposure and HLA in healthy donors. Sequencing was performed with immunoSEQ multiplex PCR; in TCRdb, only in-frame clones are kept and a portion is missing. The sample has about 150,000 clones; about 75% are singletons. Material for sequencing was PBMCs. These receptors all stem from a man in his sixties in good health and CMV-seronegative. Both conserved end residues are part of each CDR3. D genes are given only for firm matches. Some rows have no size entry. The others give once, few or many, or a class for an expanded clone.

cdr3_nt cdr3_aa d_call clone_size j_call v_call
TGTGCCAGCGGATGGGGTGTGTCAGGGGATTCCTACGAGCAGTACTTC CASGWGVSGDSYEQYF NA NA TRBJ2-7 TRBV5-6
TGTGCCAGCAGCCCACCGGGACAGGAGTACGAGCAGTACTTC CASSPPGQEYEQYF TRBD1 NA TRBJ2-7 TRBV7-9
TGTGCCAGCAGCGTCCGGGACAGCCTTAATGAAAAACTGTTTTTT CASSVRDSLNEKLFF TRBD1 NA TRBJ1-4 TRBV5-4
TGTGCCAGCAGTGAACTCGCAGGGCTGAATTCACCCCTCCACTTT CASSELAGLNSPLHF NA NA TRBJ1-6 TRBV6-1
TGTGCCAGCAGCCTCTCAGGGGGTGGTGAGCAGTTCTTC CASSLSGGGEQFF TRBD1 NA TRBJ2-1 TRBV5-6
TGTGCCAGCTCACCAATAACCCAGGGATCGGGCGAGCAGTACTTC CASSPITQGSGEQYF NA NA TRBJ2-7 TRBV18
TGTGCCAGCAGTGCCAACACAGGCACCGGGCCGGGCAATCAGCCCCAGCATTTT CASSANTGTGPGNQPQHF NA NA TRBJ1-5 TRBV6-1
TGTGCCAGTAGTGTCCAATCGGGACACCCTGCAACTAATGAAAAACTGTTTTTT CASSVQSGHPATNEKLFF NA NA TRBJ1-4 TRBV19
TGTGCCAGCAGTGAAGTAGGCGGGACCTACGAGCAGTACTTC CASSEVGGTYEQYF NA NA TRBJ2-7 TRBV6-1
TGTGCCAGCAGCGTAGACGGGAGGTCCGTCTACGAGCAGTACTTC CASSVDGRSVYEQYF TRBD2 NA TRBJ2-7 TRBV9
TGTGCCAGCAGCTCTATGCCCGTGCAGTATTTT CASSSMPVQYF NA once TRBJ2-3 TRBV7-2
TGTGCCTGGACTAGCGGGATCGAGGAGCAGTTCTTC CAWTSGIEEQFF TRBD2 NA TRBJ2-1 TRBV30
TGTGCCAGCAGCTTAACCCCCTTGACAGGGGACACTGAAGCTTTCTTT CASSLTPLTGDTEAFF TRBD1 NA TRBJ1-1 TRBV7-3
TGTGCCAGCAGTGAGGTCGGACAGGGGGCCACAGATACGCAGTATTTT CASSEVGQGATDTQYF TRBD1 NA TRBJ2-3 TRBV25-1
TGCGCCAGCAGCCTCGCGGACAGGAACTATGGCTACACCTTC CASSLADRNYGYTF TRBD1 NA TRBJ1-2 TRBV5-1
TGTGCCATCACCGGGACAGGGAACGGCTATGGCTACACCTTC CAITGTGNGYGYTF TRBD1 NA TRBJ1-2 TRBV10-3
TGTGCCTGGAATAGGGGGAGTTCGGATGGCTACACCTTC CAWNRGSSDGYTF NA once TRBJ1-2 TRBV30
TGTGCCTGGTCGAGGACTAGCGGGTCTGGGGCCAACGTCCTGACTTTC CAWSRTSGSGANVLTF TRBD2 NA TRBJ2-6 TRBV30
TGTGCCAGTAGCCCCAGCGGCCGGGGCAATCAGCCCCAGCATTTT CASSPSGRGNQPQHF NA NA TRBJ1-5 TRBV19
TGTGCCAGCAGCGTAGAGGCCTCGCGGCCCTACGAGCAGTACTTC CASSVEASRPYEQYF NA NA TRBJ2-7 TRBV9
TGTGCCAGCAGCCAGGGCCGTTGGGATACGCAGTATTTT CASSQGRWDTQYF NA few TRBJ2-3 TRBV7-2
TGTGCCAGCAGCGGCGATTACAGGGGGGACAATCAGCCCCAGCATTTT CASSGDYRGDNQPQHF TRBD1 NA TRBJ1-5 TRBV7-9
TGCGCCAGCAGCTTGCAACTAGCGGGAGGGGCATCGCAGTATTTT CASSLQLAGGASQYF TRBD2 NA TRBJ2-3 TRBV5-1
TGTGCCAGCAGCTTAGGTGGGCGTCAGCCCCAGCATTTT CASSLGGRQPQHF NA NA TRBJ1-5 TRBV11-2
TGTGCCAGCAGCCAAGTTCGGACTACCTATCAAGAGGTCTACGAGCAGTACTTC CASSQVRTTYQEVYEQYF NA few TRBJ2-7 TRBV4-2
TGCGCCAGCACAGCCCCCCAGCGGAGCTCCTACGAGCAGTACTTC CASTAPQRSSYEQYF NA NA TRBJ2-7 TRBV10-1
TGTGCCAGCAGCTTGGTTCAGACAACCTACGAGCAGTACTTC CASSLVQTTYEQYF NA once TRBJ2-7 TRBV5-6
TGTGCCAGCAGCATCCGGGGTCTTAATGAAAAACTGTTTTTT CASSIRGLNEKLFF NA few TRBJ1-4 TRBV6-5
TGTGCCAGTAGTATTGGGGACAGTCTTACTAGCAATCAGCCCCAGCATTTT CASSIGDSLTSNQPQHF TRBD1 NA TRBJ1-5 TRBV19
TGCGCCAGCAGCTTGGTACTGGGGGCGGACACTGAAGCTTTCTTT CASSLVLGADTEAFF NA few TRBJ1-1 TRBV5-1
TGTGCCAGCAGCTTAAAAACTGCAGGAGATACGCAGTATTTT CASSLKTAGDTQYF NA NA TRBJ2-3 TRBV7-2
TGTGCCAGCAGCCAGGTAAACAGGGGCACGGGCGAGACCCAGTACTTC CASSQVNRGTGETQYF TRBD1 NA TRBJ2-5 TRBV4-2
TGTGCCAGCAGCTTAGCGCGACTAGCGGGAGTATACTACAATGAGCAGTTCTTC CASSLARLAGVYYNEQFF TRBD2 NA TRBJ2-1 TRBV7-8
TGTGCCAGTCTCACGACGGGACACCCTCGGAGCACCGGGGAGCTGTTTTTT CASLTTGHPRSTGELFF NA NA TRBJ2-2 TRBV19
TGTGCCACCCTGACTAGCTCTCTCCCTGGGGCCAACGTCCTGACTTTC CATLTSSLPGANVLTF TRBD2 NA TRBJ2-6 TRBV10-3
TGCGCCAGCAGCTTGACGAGGGAAGGAACTGAAGCTTTCTTT CASSLTREGTEAFF NA NA TRBJ1-1 TRBV5-1
TGTGCCAGCAGCTTGGGAGGTTCTAGCGGAAAAGAGACCCAGTACTTC CASSLGGSSGKETQYF TRBD2 NA TRBJ2-5 TRBV5-4
TGCGCCAGCAGCTTGGACTACTCCCCCCGGGATGAGCAGTTCTTC CASSLDYSPRDEQFF NA once TRBJ2-1 TRBV5-1
TGTGCCAGCAGTTCAGCAAATGACAGGTTCCAAGAGACCCAGTACTTC CASSSANDRFQETQYF NA few TRBJ2-5 TRBV28
TGTGCCAGCAGCTTGGTAGGGGACAGTAACACCGGGGAGCTGTTTTTT CASSLVGDSNTGELFF TRBD1 NA TRBJ2-2 TRBV5-6
TGTGCCAGCTCACGGTTAGCGGGAGATACGCAGTATTTT CASSRLAGDTQYF TRBD2 NA TRBJ2-3 TRBV18
TGTGCCAGTAGTCCCTCACTAGCGTTTGAGCAGTTCTTC CASSPSLAFEQFF TRBD2 NA TRBJ2-1 TRBV19
TGTGCCAGCAGTTTGGGGGGAAGTCGGTACGAGCAGTACTTC CASSLGGSRYEQYF NA once TRBJ2-7 TRBV28
TGTGCCAGCAGTTTAGGGGGGACAGGGAGGAACACTGAAGCTTTCTTT CASSLGGTGRNTEAFF TRBD1 few TRBJ1-1 TRBV28
TGCGCCAGCAGCTTGGGGGCAACAGGGGGCGGTCAGCCCCAGCATTTT CASSLGATGGGQPQHF TRBD1 once TRBJ1-5 TRBV5-1
TGTGCCAGCAGCGTAATCAAGGGGGAGACGGATGAGCAGTTCTTC CASSVIKGETDEQFF NA NA TRBJ2-1 TRBV9
TGTGCCTGGAAAGCTAGCGGGAGTGGAGAGACCCAGTACTTC CAWKASGSGETQYF TRBD2 once TRBJ2-5 TRBV30
TGTGCCAGCAGCCCCGGCGGCGGGAACACCGGGGAGCTGTTTTTT CASSPGGGNTGELFF NA once TRBJ2-2 TRBV13
TGTGCCAGCAGCTTGAGGCAGCTAAGGAGCACTGAAGCTTTCTTT CASSLRQLRSTEAFF NA few TRBJ1-1 TRBV7-9
TGTGCCGAGTCCGGGACAGGGAATAACTATGGCTACACCTTC CAESGTGNNYGYTF TRBD1 NA TRBJ1-2 TRBV6-6
TGTGCCAGCAGGTCGGGACTCCTGAACACCGGGGAGCTGTTTTTT CASRSGLLNTGELFF NA few TRBJ2-2 TRBV7-6
TGCAGCGCGACAACCCCTGAAGCTTTCTTT CSATTPEAFF NA NA TRBJ1-1 TRBV29-1
TGTGCCTGGACTCCGACAGGGAATGGACAGCCCCAGCATTTT CAWTPTGNGQPQHF TRBD1 NA TRBJ1-5 TRBV30
TGTGCCAGCAGTGAAGCGATGGGGACAGGGGAAAAACTGTTTTTT CASSEAMGTGEKLFF TRBD1 NA TRBJ1-4 TRBV6-1
TGTGCCAGCAGCCCTCGACAGGCCACCACAGATACGCAGTATTTT CASSPRQATTDTQYF NA few TRBJ2-3 TRBV16
TGTGCCAGCAGTCTCCGAACAGGGTCCGACGAGCAGTACTTC CASSLRTGSDEQYF NA few TRBJ2-7 TRBV6-1
TGTGCCAGCAGCTTAGTTCAGCCTAGCGGGAGGAACGAGCAGTACTTC CASSLVQPSGRNEQYF TRBD2 NA TRBJ2-7 TRBV7-2